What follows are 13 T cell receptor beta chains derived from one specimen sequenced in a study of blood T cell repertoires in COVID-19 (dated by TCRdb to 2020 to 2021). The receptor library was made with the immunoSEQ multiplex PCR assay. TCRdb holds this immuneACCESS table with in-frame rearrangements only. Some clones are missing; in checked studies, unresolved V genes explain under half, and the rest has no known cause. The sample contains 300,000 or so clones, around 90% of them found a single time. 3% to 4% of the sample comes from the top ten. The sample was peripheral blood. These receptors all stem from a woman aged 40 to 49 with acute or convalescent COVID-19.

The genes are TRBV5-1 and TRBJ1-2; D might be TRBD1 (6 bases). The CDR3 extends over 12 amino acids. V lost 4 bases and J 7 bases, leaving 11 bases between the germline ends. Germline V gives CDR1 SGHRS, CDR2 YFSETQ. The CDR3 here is CASSPGQFGYTF. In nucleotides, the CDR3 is TGCGCCAGCAGCCCTGGACAGTTTGGCTACACCTTC.

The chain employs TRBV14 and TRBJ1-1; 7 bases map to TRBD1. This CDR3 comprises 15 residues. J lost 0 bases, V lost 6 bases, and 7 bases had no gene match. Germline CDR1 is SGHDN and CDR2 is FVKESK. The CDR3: CASRRTGTLNTEAFF. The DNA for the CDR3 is TGTGCCAGCAGACGGACAGGAACGTTGAACACTGAAGCTTTCTTT.

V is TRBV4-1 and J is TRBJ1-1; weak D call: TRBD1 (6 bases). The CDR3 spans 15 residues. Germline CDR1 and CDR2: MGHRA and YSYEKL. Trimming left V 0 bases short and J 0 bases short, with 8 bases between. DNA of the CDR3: TGCGCCAGCAGCCAAGAGGGGGACATGAACACTGAAGCTTTCTTT. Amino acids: CASSQEGDMNTEAFF.

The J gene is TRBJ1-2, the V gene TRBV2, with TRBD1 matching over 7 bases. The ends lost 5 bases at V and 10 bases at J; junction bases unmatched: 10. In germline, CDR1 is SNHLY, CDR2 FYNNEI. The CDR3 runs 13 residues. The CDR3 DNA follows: TGTGCCAGCAGTTCAGCCGGGACAGCGCCCTACACCTTC. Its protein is CASSSAGTAPYTF.

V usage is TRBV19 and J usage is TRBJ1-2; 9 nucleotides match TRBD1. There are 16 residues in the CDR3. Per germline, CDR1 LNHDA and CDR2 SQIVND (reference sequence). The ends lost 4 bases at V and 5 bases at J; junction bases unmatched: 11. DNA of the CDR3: TGTGCCAGTAGTACCCCTCCGACAGGGGGGAGGTATGGCTACACCTTC. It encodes CASSTPPTGGRYGYTF.

The chain's CDR3 is CASSVYYTHPHTTNEKLFF. The CDR3 DNA follows: TGTGCCAGCAGCGTGTACTACACCCACCCCCACACAACTAATGAAAAACTGTTTTTT. This rearrangement joins TRBV21-1 to TRBJ1-4. TRBV21-1 is recorded as a pseudogene. The CDR3 covers 19 residues.

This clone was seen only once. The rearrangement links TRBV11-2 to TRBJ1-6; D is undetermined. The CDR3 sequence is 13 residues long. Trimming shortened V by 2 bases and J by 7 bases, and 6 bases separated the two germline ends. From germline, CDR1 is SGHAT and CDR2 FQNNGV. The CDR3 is CASSLSGNSPLHF. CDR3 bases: TGTGCCAGCAGCTTATCGGGGAATTCACCCCTCCACTTT.

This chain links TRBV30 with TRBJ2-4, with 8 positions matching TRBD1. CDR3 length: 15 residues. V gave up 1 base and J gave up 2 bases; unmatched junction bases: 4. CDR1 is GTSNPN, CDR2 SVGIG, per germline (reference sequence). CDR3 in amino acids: CAWSEQGGTKNIQYF. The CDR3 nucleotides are TGTGCCTGGAGTGAACAGGGGGGAACCAAAAACATTCAGTACTTC.

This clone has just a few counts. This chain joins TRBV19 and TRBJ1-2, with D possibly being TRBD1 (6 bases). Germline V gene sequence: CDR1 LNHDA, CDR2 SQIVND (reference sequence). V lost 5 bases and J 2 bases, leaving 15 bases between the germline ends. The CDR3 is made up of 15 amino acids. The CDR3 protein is CASSPSRGANYGYTF. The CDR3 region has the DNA TGTGCCAGTAGTCCCTCCAGGGGAGCAAACTATGGCTACACCTTC.

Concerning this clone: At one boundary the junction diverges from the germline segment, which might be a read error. The DNA of the CDR3 is TGTGCCACTCGTTACCCAGCGGGGGACCTACTCTTC. Translation: CATRYPAGDLLF. The chain joins TRBV24-1 to TRBJ2-1; 8 bases agree with TRBD2. The germline gives CDR1 KGHDR, CDR2 SFDVKD. The CDR3 covers 12 residues.

The DNA of the CDR3 is TGTGCCAGCAGTGATGACAGTCTCGCAGTTTCTGGGGCCAACGTCCTGACTTTC. This codes for CASSDDSLAVSGANVLTF. This chain connects TRBV25-1 to TRBJ2-6; D is possibly TRBD1 (5 bases). The CDR3 length is 18 residues. Germline loops: CDR1 MGHDK, CDR2 SYGVNS. V was clipped by 3 bases and J by 1 base, with 16 bases between them.

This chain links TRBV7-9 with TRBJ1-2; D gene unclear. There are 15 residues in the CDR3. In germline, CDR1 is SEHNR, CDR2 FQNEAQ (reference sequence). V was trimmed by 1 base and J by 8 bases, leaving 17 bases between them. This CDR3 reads CASSLGILAGGGYTF. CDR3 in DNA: TGTGCCAGCAGCTTAGGAATTCTGGCAGGCGGGGGCTACACCTTC.

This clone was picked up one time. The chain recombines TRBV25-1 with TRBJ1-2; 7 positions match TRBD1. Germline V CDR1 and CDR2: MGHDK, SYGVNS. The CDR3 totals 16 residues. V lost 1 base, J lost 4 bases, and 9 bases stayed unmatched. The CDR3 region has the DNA TGTGCCAGCAGTGAATTTAGAGTGACAGGGTCCTATGGCTACACCTTC. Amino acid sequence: CASSEFRVTGSYGYTF.